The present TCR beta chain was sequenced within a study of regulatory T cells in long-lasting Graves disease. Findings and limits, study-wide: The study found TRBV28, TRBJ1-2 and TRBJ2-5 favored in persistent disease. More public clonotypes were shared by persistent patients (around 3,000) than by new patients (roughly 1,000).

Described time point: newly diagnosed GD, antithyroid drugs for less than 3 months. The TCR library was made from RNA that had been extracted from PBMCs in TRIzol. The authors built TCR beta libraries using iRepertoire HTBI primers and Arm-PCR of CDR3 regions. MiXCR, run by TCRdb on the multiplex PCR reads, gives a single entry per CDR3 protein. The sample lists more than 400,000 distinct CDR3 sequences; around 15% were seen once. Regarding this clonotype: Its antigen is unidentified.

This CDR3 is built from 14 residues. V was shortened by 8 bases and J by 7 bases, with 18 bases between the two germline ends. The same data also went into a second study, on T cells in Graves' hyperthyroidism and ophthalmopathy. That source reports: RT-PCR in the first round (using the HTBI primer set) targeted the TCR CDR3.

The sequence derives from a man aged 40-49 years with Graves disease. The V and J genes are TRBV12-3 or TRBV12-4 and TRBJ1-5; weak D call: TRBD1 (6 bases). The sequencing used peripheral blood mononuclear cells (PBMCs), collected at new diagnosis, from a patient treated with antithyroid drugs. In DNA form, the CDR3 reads TGTGCCAGCTGTCTCTTTGGGGGGCCCCAGCCCCAGCATTTT. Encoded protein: CASCLFGGPQPQHF.